This T cell receptor beta chain was documented in a study of T-cell memory formation after mild COVID-19. 5'RACE primed from the constant segment yielded TCR alpha and TCR beta cDNA libraries bearing sample barcodes and UMIs. Each CDR3 protein is one row after TCRdb ran MiXCR on the 5' RACE reads. This table holds about 180,000 distinct CDR3 sequences, 18% found once. Germline CDR1 is MGHRA and CDR2 is YSYEKL. This CDR3 contains 15 residues. V dropped 4 bases and J dropped 4 bases, with 14 bases sitting between them. This clonotype has a handful of counts. Its antigen is not identified. Notes on the study in general: SARS-CoV-2 specificity of second-wave clones peaking day 37 was unconfirmed.

The chain recombines TRBV4-1 with TRBJ2-1; the D gene is possibly TRBD2 (6 bases). The sequenced sample was PBMCs or a T cell subset sorted from them (not recorded which). The TCR originated in a man younger than 30 who had mild COVID-19 (a few samples of this study predate the infection). Cell type and time point are not known. CDR3 nucleotide sequence: TGCGCCAGCAGCCGTGGGACTCCCAGGTACAATGAGCAGTTCTTC. Its translation is CASSRGTPRYNEQFF.